The next 17 T cell receptor beta chains were all read from a single sample in a study of T cell repertoires in cytomegalovirus infection (dated by TCRdb to the late 2010s). TCRdb lists the instrument as Illumina HiSeq 1500. Starting from the raw public reads, TCRdb applied fastp trimming at Q25, assembled clones with MiXCR and retained in-frame beta chains. A single entry per CDR3 protein holds the most common genes and DNA from its merged rows. Counted in this sample were around 430,000 distinct CDR3 sequences; under 55% of them appeared once. The top ten hold around 45% of the sample. The treatment or condition tag for this specimen amounts to: in vitro stimulation with specific CMV peptide epitopes to enrich CMV-specific T cells. Antigens for these TCRs are unknown. The sample here was cultured PBMCs, taken from culture after CMV antigen stimulation. The receptors originated from a human donor in good health (CMV status not recorded). Some clones in this sample may be carry-over from other donors' samples.

This clonotype was seen a handful of times. The rearrangement uses TRBV7-2 and TRBJ2-3; possible D gene TRBD2, 6 bases. Per germline, CDR1 SGHTA and CDR2 FQGNSA. This CDR3 is 14 amino acids long. Trimming removed 1 base at V and 13 bases at J, with 18 bases between. DNA for the CDR3: TGTGCCAGCAGCTTAGTCCGCCCCACCGGGGGAAAGTATTTT. Its translation: CASSLVRPTGGKYF.

This clonotype was counted only a few times. The V and J genes are TRBV5-1 and TRBJ2-7; TRBD2 might be the D (6 bases). The CDR3 extends over 13 amino acids. Germline CDR1 is SGHRS and CDR2 is YFSETQ. The V and J ends lost 1 base and 6 bases respectively, with 11 bases between them. The CDR3 sequence is CASSLSGLGEQYF. Here the CDR3 DNA reads TGCGCCAGCAGCTTGAGCGGGCTAGGCGAGCAGTACTTC.

The rearrangement joins TRBV12-3 or TRBV12-4 to TRBJ2-7; D is possibly TRBD1 (6 bases). The CDR3 is made up of 15 amino acids. Trimming pared 3 bases from V and 5 bases from J, leaving 17 bases between. The CDR3 reads CASSFLALGAHEQYF. In DNA form, the CDR3 reads TGTGCCAGCAGTTTCCTGGCGTTGGGGGCTCACGAGCAGTACTTC.

There are a few counts of this clonotype. This rearrangement joins TRBV6-1 to TRBJ2-6; D gene ambiguous. The CDR3 contains 15 residues. Germline V gene sequence: CDR1 MNHNS, CDR2 SASEGT. Trimming left V 2 bases short and J 0 bases short, with 5 bases between. CDR3 DNA: TGTGCCAGCAGTGAATACACCTCTGGGGCCAACGTCCTGACTTTC. This gives the protein CASSEYTSGANVLTF.

This clonotype was seen a few times. This chain joins TRBV5-6 and TRBJ1-6; D is uncertain. V lost 1 base, J lost 6 bases, and 11 bases lay in between. CDR1 is SGHDT, CDR2 YYEEEE, per germline. The CDR3 length is 15 residues. The CDR3 spells CASSLYDRSNSPLHF. As DNA, the CDR3 is TGTGCCAGCAGCTTGTATGATAGAAGTAATTCACCCCTCCACTTT.

This clonotype was counted only a few times. This chain joins TRBV7-6 and TRBJ2-2, with 8 positions matching TRBD2. The CDR3 length is 14 residues. The germline gives CDR1 SGHVS, CDR2 FNYEAQ. V gave up 6 bases and J gave up 4 bases; unmatched junction bases: 4. The CDR3: CASRGSGVTGELFF. The CDR3, as DNA: TGTGCCAGCAGGGGTAGCGGGGTCACCGGGGAGCTGTTTTTT. Full variable domain (outside the CDR3, taken from reference TRBV7-6 and TRBJ2-2): GAGVSQSPRYKVTKRGQDVALRCDPISGHVSLYWYRQALGQGPEFLTYFNYEAQQDKSGLPNDRFSAERPEGSISTLTIQRTEQRDSAMYRCASRGSGVTGELFFGEGSRLTVL.

There are a few counts of this clonotype. The rearrangement joins TRBV7-8 to TRBJ2-1; D may be TRBD2 (6 bases). V was shortened by 4 bases and J by 8 bases, with 15 bases between the two germline ends. The CDR3 contains 14 residues. From germline, CDR1 is SGHVS and CDR2 FQNEAQ. CDR3 DNA sequence: TGTGCCAGCAGCTCCCGGGACTCGGGCCATGAGCAGTTCTTC. This sequence encodes CASSSRDSGHEQFF.

V gene TRBV27 combines with J gene TRBJ1-5; D gene unclear. CDR1 and CDR2 from the germline V gene are MNHEY and SMNVEV (reference sequence). CDR3 length: 14 amino acids. V dropped 7 bases and J dropped 7 bases, with 17 bases sitting between them. The CDR3 DNA follows: TGTGCCAGCAAACCCCTCTTTCCGGTACAGCCCCAGCATTTT. As protein: CASKPLFPVQPQHF.

The chain carries TRBV30 and TRBJ1-1; a weak D match, TRBD1 (5 bases). This CDR3 comprises 15 residues. Looked up from germline, CDR1 is GTSNPN and CDR2 is SVGIG (reference sequence). Deletions cut 3 bases from V and 4 bases from J, with 18 bases between. The DNA for the CDR3 is TGTGCCTGGAGCCAAACACCCAGGGAGGGCACTGAAGCTTTCTTT. Protein product: CAWSQTPREGTEAFF.

The chain has TRBV19 and TRBJ2-3, with 7 bases lining up with TRBD1. V lost 4 bases to trimming and J lost 1 base; unmatched junction nucleotides: 8. The germline CDR1 and CDR2 sequences are LNHDA and SQIVND (reference sequence). The length of the CDR3 is 16 residues. The CDR3 bases are TGTGCCAGTAGTAATTTACAGGGGTCAGGCACAGATACGCAGTATTTT. Its translation is CASSNLQGSGTDTQYF.

About this clonotype: One end of the junction fails to match germline, which may point to a read error. The chain joins TRBV7-3 to TRBJ2-5; D gene unclear. The V gene's germline CDR1 is SGHTA and CDR2 FQGTGA. The CDR3 totals 12 residues. The chain's CDR3 is CANSQQRETQYF. CDR3 DNA: TGTGCCAACAGCCAACAAAGGGAGACCCAGTACTTC.

The chain combines TRBV6-2 or TRBV6-3 with TRBJ2-1; 8 positions match TRBD1. Unmatched junction bases numbered 17, after V lost 7 bases and J lost 6 bases. The CDR3 loop spans 17 amino acids. Germline CDR1 MNHEY, CDR2 SVGEGT. CDR3 in amino acids: CASTEDPGGQGTNEQFF. As DNA, the CDR3 is TGTGCCAGCACCGAAGACCCAGGCGGACAGGGTACCAATGAGCAGTTCTTC.

CDR3 region: CASSFGQAGPYNEQFF. The CDR3 DNA reads TGTGCCAGCAGCTTCGGTCAGGCGGGACCCTACAATGAGCAGTTCTTC. The gene calls are TRBV7-4 and TRBJ2-1, with D possibly matching TRBD2 (6 bases). The CDR3 runs to 16 residues. V was trimmed by 3 bases and J by 2 bases, leaving 14 bases between them. Germline CDR1 SGHVT, CDR2 SQSDAQ.

This clonotype was found once. V is TRBV4-1 and J is TRBJ2-1; D is ambiguous. With 1 base removed from V and 7 bases from J, the gap between germline ends came to 8 bases. The germline gives CDR1 MGHRA, CDR2 YSYEKL. This CDR3 comprises 13 residues. CDR3 amino acids: CASSQVLFNEQFF. Here the CDR3 DNA reads TGCGCCAGCAGCCAAGTGCTGTTTAATGAGCAGTTCTTC.

The J gene is TRBJ2-1, the V gene TRBV4-1; D uncertain. This CDR3 has 15 residues. The ends were cut back, 0 bases at V and 5 bases at J, with 11 bases in the middle. CDR1 is MGHRA and CDR2 is YSYEKL in the germline V gene. CDR3 DNA: TGCGCCAGCAGCCAAGAGGTGCAGGTTCACAATGAGCAGTTCTTC. This sequence encodes CASSQEVQVHNEQFF.

This chain connects TRBV12-3 or TRBV12-4 to TRBJ1-1; 7 bases fit TRBD1. The CDR3 length is 14 residues. V shed 6 bases and J 5 bases; nucleotides not matched to a gene: 9. CDR3 bases: TGTGCCAGCAGCTCCGGGACAGTCCCTACTGAAGCTTTCTTT. It is translated as CASSSGTVPTEAFF.

This chain uses TRBV7-6 with TRBJ1-5; the D is unclear. Trimming removed 3 bases from V and 7 bases from J, with 10 bases in between. The CDR3 extends over 13 amino acids. The germline gives CDR1 SGHVS, CDR2 FNYEAQ. Here the CDR3 reads CASSFSGRQPQHF. For the CDR3, the DNA is TGTGCCAGCAGCTTTTCCGGCCGGCAGCCCCAGCATTTT.